A single sample is the source of the 12 T cell receptor beta chains below, sequenced in a study of shared clonotypes between healthy human individuals (dated by TCRdb to about 2020). The method was the immunoSEQ multiplex PCR assay. The immuneACCESS repertoire file appears here via TCRdb, limited to in-frame rearrangements. These files lack a portion of the clones; in checked studies, under half of the deficit traces to unresolved V genes, and the cause of the others is not known. Present in this sample are approximately 2,300,000 clones, 85% to 95% of which were seen just once. The top ten hold approximately 0.4% of the sample. Specimen: naive CD4+ T cells from PBMCs. The cell subset or site label on this specimen signifies: CD45RA+ positively selected. Receptors were obtained from a man in his late teens or twenties in good health. Some clones in this sample may be carry-over from other donors' samples.

The V gene is TRBV6-6, the J gene TRBJ2-3; D not certain. V was cut by 0 bases and J by 2 bases, with 12 bases left in between. CDR1 is MNHNY, CDR2 SVGAGI, per germline (reference sequence). The CDR3 is 16 amino acids. Here the CDR3 reads CASSYSMKVTTDTQYF. DNA for the CDR3: TGTGCCAGCAGTTACTCGATGAAGGTGACCACAGATACGCAGTATTTT.

The rearrangement uses TRBV25-1 and TRBJ2-5; maybe TRBD2 (6 bases). Germline V gives CDR1 MGHDK, CDR2 SYGVNS. The CDR3 covers 15 residues. Trimming left V 2 bases short and J 1 base short, with 11 bases between. In DNA, the CDR3 is TGTGCCAGCAGTGAAGGAGGGGCGGCCCAAGAGACCCAGTACTTC. It specifies CASSEGGAAQETQYF.

Concerning this clone itself: At the DNA level, this CDR3 is encoded by other sequences in the same sample as well. CDR3 amino acids: CASSLSAGSGYEQYF. The CDR3 DNA sequence: TGCGCCAGCAGCTTGTCGGCAGGAAGTGGCTACGAGCAGTACTTC. The chain has TRBV5-1 and TRBJ2-7; D gene ambiguous. The CDR3 covers 15 residues. Germline CDR1 and CDR2: SGHRS and YFSETQ. Deletions cut 1 base from V and 3 bases from J, with 14 bases between. The full variable domain, its missing parts supplied by reference TRBV5-1 and TRBJ2-7, is KAGVTQTPRYLIKTRGQQVTLSCSPISGHRSVSWYQQTPGQGLQFLFEYFSETQRNKGNFPGRFSGRQFSNSRSEMNVSTLELGDSALYLCASSLSAGSGYEQYFGPGTRLTVT.

The V call is TRBV6-1, the J call TRBJ1-3, with 9 bases fitting TRBD1. The germline V gene encodes CDR1 MNHNS and CDR2 SASEGT. The CDR3 loop spans 19 amino acids. V shed 2 bases, J shed 4 bases, and the junction held 15 bases outside the gene matches. The CDR3 loop reads CASSEYPRGTGTGGNTIYF. The CDR3 nucleotides read TGTGCCAGCAGTGAATACCCCCGGGGGACCGGGACAGGGGGAAACACCATATATTTT.

Only a few counts were recorded for this clone. The chain joins TRBV14 to TRBJ1-5; D may be TRBD1 (5 bases). The germline V and J ends were trimmed by 5 bases and 3 bases, with 8 bases remaining between them. The CDR3 is 13 amino acids. The germline gives CDR1 SGHDN, CDR2 FVKESK. CDR3 in DNA: TGTGCCAGCAGCGGGGACCTCAATCAGCCCCAGCATTTT. Translating it yields CASSGDLNQPQHF.

The gene calls are TRBV4-3 and TRBJ2-3; the D is unclear. Trimming pared 0 bases from V and 2 bases from J, leaving 6 bases between. This CDR3 region has 14 residues. Germline V lookup: CDR1 LGHNA, CDR2 YSLEER. In nucleotides, the CDR3 is TGCGCCAGCAGCCAAGACTTCCTCACAGATACGCAGTATTTT. Amino acid sequence: CASSQDFLTDTQYF.

The rearrangement links TRBV7-6 to TRBJ2-5; 7 bases map to TRBD2. Germline V lookup: CDR1 SGHVS, CDR2 FNYEAQ. The CDR3 contains 15 residues. The V segment lost 2 bases and the J segment 5 bases; nucleotides outside the gene matches: 8. The CDR3 DNA reads as TGTGCCAGCAGCTTAATGGCGGGAGTAGGGGAGACCCAGTACTTC. This translates into CASSLMAGVGETQYF.

V is TRBV30 and J is TRBJ2-1, with 7 bases lining up with TRBD1. The V and J ends lost 3 bases and 4 bases, in that order; junction bases with no gene match: 3. Germline CDR1 and CDR2: GTSNPN and SVGIG (reference sequence). This CDR3 region has 13 residues. The CDR3 DNA sequence: TGTGCCTGGAGAAGGGGGCCTTACAATGAGCAGTTCTTC. As protein: CAWRRGPYNEQFF.

This chain connects TRBV10-3 to TRBJ1-1; TRBD1 aligns across 7 bases. The CDR3 is made up of 13 amino acids. The V and J ends lost 11 bases and 2 bases, in that order; junction bases with no gene match: 8. The germline gives CDR1 ENHRY, CDR2 SYGVKD. The CDR3 bases are TGTGCCGCGACCGGGACAGAAAACACTGAAGCTTTCTTT. This encodes CAATGTENTEAFF.

The chain couples TRBV18 to TRBJ2-1; a possible D gene is TRBD1 (6 bases). The CDR3 contains 13 residues. The V gene lost 0 bases and the J gene lost 12 bases, with 12 bases spanning the gap. Looked up from germline, CDR1 is KGHSH and CDR2 is LQKENI. The CDR3: CASSPPPGVVQFF. CDR3 DNA: TGTGCCAGCTCACCACCGCCAGGGGTCGTGCAGTTCTTC. Full variable domain (remainder filled in from reference TRBV18 and TRBJ2-1): NAGVMQNPRHLVRRRGQEARLRCSPMKGHSHVYWYRQLPEEGLKFMVYLQKENIIDESGMPKERFSAEFPKEGPSILRIQQVVRGDSAAYFCASSPPPGVVQFFGPGTRLTVL.

The chain is built from TRBV5-4 and TRBJ1-5; 7 nucleotides agree with TRBD1. The CDR3 is 15 residues long. V lost 0 bases and J lost 5; bases outside the gene matches: 5. The V gene's germline CDR1 is SGHNT and CDR2 YYREEE (reference sequence). The CDR3 region is CASSLGGTADQPQHF. As DNA, the CDR3 is TGTGCCAGCAGCTTGGGAGGGACAGCGGATCAGCCCCAGCATTTT.

This sequence joins TRBV29-1 and TRBJ1-2; 7 bases fit TRBD1. The CDR3 runs 14 residues. J lost 4 bases, V lost 1 base, and 6 bases had no gene match. Germline V gene sequence: CDR1 SQVTM, CDR2 ANQGSEA. CDR3: CSVEAQGGGYGYTF. For the CDR3, the DNA is TGCAGCGTTGAAGCCCAGGGGGGCGGCTATGGCTACACCTTC.